This T cell receptor beta chain was recovered during a study of identical twins. Whole-study results and caveats: Within monozygotic twins, out-of-frame TCR alpha sharing was underestimated by the models. Where beta out-of-frame sequences were concerned, excess twin sharing was weaker. While abundant cord blood beta clonotypes carried fewer insertions, memory repertoires showed no such pattern.

This clonotype was seen more than once but under ten times. Its matching antigen is unknown. Germline V gene sequence: CDR1 KGHSH, CDR2 LQKENI. The CDR3 covers 16 residues. The ends lost 3 bases at V and 1 base at J; junction bases unmatched: 6. Template switching added a universal primer site; cDNA carried unique molecular identifiers. TCRdb used MiXCR to reprocess the 5' RACE reads, holding one entry per CDR3 protein. The sample has 450,000 or so distinct CDR3 sequences, 12% to 15% seen once. The sample was also reused in another study, on yellow fever vaccine responses in identical twins.

The V call is TRBV18, the J call TRBJ2-7; TRBD2 matches at 10 bases. The receptor was isolated from a woman younger than 35 in good health. Sample: CD4+ T cells sorted from blood. The DNA of the CDR3 is TGTGCCAGCTCACCCTACCTAGCGGGAGTGTCCTACGAGCAGTACTTC. As protein: CASSPYLAGVSYEQYF.